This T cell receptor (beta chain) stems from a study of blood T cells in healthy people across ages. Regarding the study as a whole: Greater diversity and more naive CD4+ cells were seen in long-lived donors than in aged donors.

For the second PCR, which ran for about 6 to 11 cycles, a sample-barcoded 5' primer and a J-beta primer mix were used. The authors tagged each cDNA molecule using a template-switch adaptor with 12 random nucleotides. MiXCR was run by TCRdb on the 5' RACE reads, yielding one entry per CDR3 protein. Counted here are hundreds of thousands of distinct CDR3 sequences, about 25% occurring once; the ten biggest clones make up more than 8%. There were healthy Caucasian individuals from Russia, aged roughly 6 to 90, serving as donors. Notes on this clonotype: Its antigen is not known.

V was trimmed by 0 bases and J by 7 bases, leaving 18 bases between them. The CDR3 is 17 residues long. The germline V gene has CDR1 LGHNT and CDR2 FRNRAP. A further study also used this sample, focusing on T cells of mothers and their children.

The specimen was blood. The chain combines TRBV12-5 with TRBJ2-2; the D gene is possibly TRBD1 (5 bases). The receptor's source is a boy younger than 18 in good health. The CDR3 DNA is TGTGCTAGTGGTTTGGTACCCGGGCAGGGTATCCGCGGGGAGCTGTTTTTT. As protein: CASGLVPGQGIRGELFF. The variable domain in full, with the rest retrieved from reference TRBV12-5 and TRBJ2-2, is DARVTQTPRHKVTEMGQEVTMRCQPILGHNTVFWYRQTMMQGLELLAYFRNRAPLDDSGMPKDRFSAEMPDATLATLKIQPSEPRDSAVYFCASGLVPGQGIRGELFFGEGSRLTVL.